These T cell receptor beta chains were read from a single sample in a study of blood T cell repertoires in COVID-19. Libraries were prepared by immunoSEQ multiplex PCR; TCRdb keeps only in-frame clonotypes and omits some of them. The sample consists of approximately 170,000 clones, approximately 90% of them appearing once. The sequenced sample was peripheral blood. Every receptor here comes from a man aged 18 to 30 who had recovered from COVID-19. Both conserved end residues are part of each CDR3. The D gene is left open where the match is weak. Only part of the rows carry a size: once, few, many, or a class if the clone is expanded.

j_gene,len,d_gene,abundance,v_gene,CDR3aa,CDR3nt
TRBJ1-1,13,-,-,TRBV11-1,CASSSRVNTEAFF,TGTGCCAGCAGCTCCCGAGTGAACACTGAAGCTTTCTTT
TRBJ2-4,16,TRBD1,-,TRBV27,CASSLGQGAAKNIQYF,TGTGCCAGCAGTTTAGGCCAGGGGGCAGCCAAAAACATTCAGTACTTC
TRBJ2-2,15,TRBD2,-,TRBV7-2,CASNPGGPNTGELFF,TGTGCCAGCAACCCGGGAGGTCCAAACACCGGGGAGCTGTTTTTT
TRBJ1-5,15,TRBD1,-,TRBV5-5,CASSLVGTGDQPQHF,TGTGCCAGCAGCTTGGTGGGGACAGGGGATCAGCCCCAGCATTTT
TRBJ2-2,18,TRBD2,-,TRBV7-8,CASSPRGTSGIRTGELFF,TGTGCCAGCAGCCCCCGCGGGACTAGCGGGATCCGGACCGGGGAGCTGTTTTTT
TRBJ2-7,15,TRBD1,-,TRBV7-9,CASSKTTGGYYEQYF,TGTGCCAGCAGCAAAACGACAGGGGGCTACTACGAGCAGTACTTC
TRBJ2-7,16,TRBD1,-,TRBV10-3,CAISDPTGYRVGEQYF,TGTGCCATCAGTGATCCGACAGGGTATCGTGTGGGCGAGCAGTACTTC
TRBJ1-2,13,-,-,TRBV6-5,CASSSTGNYGYTF,TGTGCCAGCAGTTCAACGGGTAACTATGGCTACACCTTC
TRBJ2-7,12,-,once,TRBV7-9,CASSSHFYEQYF,TGTGCCAGCAGCTCCCACTTCTACGAGCAGTACTTC
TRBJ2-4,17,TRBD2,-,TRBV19,CASSIDLSEAGENIQYF,TGTGCCAGTAGTATAGATCTGAGCGAAGCGGGAGAAAACATTCAGTACTTC
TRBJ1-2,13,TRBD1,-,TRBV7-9,CASSQTGVYGYTF,TGTGCCAGCAGCCAGACAGGGGTCTATGGCTACACCTTC
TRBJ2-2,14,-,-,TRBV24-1,CATSDRGTVGELFF,TGTGCCACCAGTGATCGGGGGACCGTCGGGGAGCTGTTTTTT
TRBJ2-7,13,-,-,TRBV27,CASSFTQTYEQYF,TGTGCCAGCAGTTTTACACAAACCTACGAGCAGTACTTC
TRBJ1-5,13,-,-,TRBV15,CATSRDLNQPQHF,TGTGCCACCAGCAGAGATCTAAATCAGCCCCAGCATTTT
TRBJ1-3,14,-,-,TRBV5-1,CASSPGSSGNTIYF,TGCGCCAGCAGCCCCGGTAGCTCTGGAAACACCATATATTTT
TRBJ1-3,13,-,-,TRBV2,CASVGASGNTIYF,TGTGCCAGCGTGGGCGCCTCTGGAAACACCATATATTTT
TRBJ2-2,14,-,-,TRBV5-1,CASSVAVNTGELFF,TGCGCCAGCAGTGTAGCCGTGAACACCGGGGAGCTGTTTTTT
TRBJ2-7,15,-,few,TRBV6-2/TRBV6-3,CASSHHRGSSYEQYF,TGTGCCAGCAGTCACCACCGCGGTTCGAGCTACGAGCAGTACTTC
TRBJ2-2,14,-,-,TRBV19,CASSISFHTGELFF,TGTGCCAGTAGTATTAGTTTCCACACCGGGGAGCTGTTTTTT
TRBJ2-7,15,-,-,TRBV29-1,CSVVRGSSRGGEQYF,TGCAGCGTTGTTAGGGGCTCCAGTAGGGGGGGAGAGCAGTACTTC
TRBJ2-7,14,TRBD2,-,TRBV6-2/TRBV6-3,CASSLSGSSLEQYF,TGTGCCAGCAGTCTTAGCGGGAGCTCGCTCGAGCAGTACTTC
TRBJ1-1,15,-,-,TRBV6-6,CASPASPGQNTEAFF,TGTGCCAGCCCCGCGAGTCCCGGACAGAACACTGAAGCTTTCTTT
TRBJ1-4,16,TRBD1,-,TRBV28,CASSFAGGAPNEKLFF,TGTGCCAGCAGTTTCGCAGGGGGCGCCCCGAATGAAAAACTGTTTTTT
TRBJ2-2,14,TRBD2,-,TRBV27,CATASGTNTGELFF,TGTGCCACAGCGAGCGGGACCAACACCGGGGAGCTGTTTTTT
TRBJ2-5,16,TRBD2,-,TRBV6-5,CASSYAAGGPQETQYF,TGTGCCAGCAGTTATGCAGCGGGGGGACCTCAGGAGACCCAGTACTTC
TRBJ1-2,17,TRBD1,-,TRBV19,CASSFQDRRGLGYGYTF,TGTGCCAGTAGTTTTCAGGACAGGAGGGGGCTAGGCTATGGCTACACCTTC
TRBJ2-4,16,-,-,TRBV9,CASSDQGHLAKNIQYF,TGTGCCAGCAGCGATCAGGGGCACTTGGCCAAAAACATTCAGTACTTC